These 7 T cell receptor beta chains originate from one sample sequenced in a study of shared clonotypes between healthy human individuals. Here immunoSEQ multiplex PCR was the method, and the copy in TCRdb shows in-frame clones only, minus some. Here the sample spans about 2 million clones, over 85% being singletons. The material sequenced was naive CD4+ T cells sorted from blood. The subset here: CD45RA+ positively selected. The receptor source for this set is a man aged 18 to 30 in good health.

The J gene is TRBJ2-3, the V gene TRBV18; D remains ambiguous. V lost 0 bases and J lost 2, with 6 bases in between. The CDR3 spans 14 residues. Germline V gene data show CDR1 as KGHSH and CDR2 as LQKENI. CDR3 residues: CASSPPVNTDTQYF. Written as DNA, the CDR3 is TGTGCCAGCTCACCACCCGTGAACACAGATACGCAGTATTTT.

The chain is built from TRBV9 and TRBJ2-2; weak D call: TRBD2 (5 bases). The CDR3 has 15 amino acids. The V end was cut by 0 bases, the J end by 7 bases, with 13 bases between. Germline V gives CDR1 SGDLS, CDR2 YYNGEE. This CDR3 reads CASSVALGEGGELFF. The CDR3 DNA sequence: TGTGCCAGCAGCGTAGCTCTCGGGGAAGGCGGGGAGCTGTTTTTT.

This sequence joins TRBV18 and TRBJ1-1, with 7 bases lining up with TRBD1. This CDR3 has 15 amino acids. V shed 5 bases, J shed 0 bases, and the junction held 6 bases outside the gene matches. Germline CDR1 KGHSH, CDR2 LQKENI. The CDR3 protein is CASSSRTGLNTEAFF. CDR3 nucleotides: TGTGCCAGCTCATCCCGGACAGGTTTGAACACTGAAGCTTTCTTT. The full variable domain, completed using reference TRBV18 and TRBJ1-1, is NAGVMQNPRHLVRRRGQEARLRCSPMKGHSHVYWYRQLPEEGLKFMVYLQKENIIDESGMPKERFSAEFPKEGPSILRIQQVVRGDSAAYFCASSSRTGLNTEAFFGQGTRLTVV.

The gene calls are TRBV28 and TRBJ2-7; D remains unclear. Deletions cut 8 bases from V and 0 bases from J, with 8 bases between. Germline V gene data show CDR1 as MDHEN and CDR2 as SYDVKM. The CDR3 runs 12 residues. CDR3 sequence reads: CASQKGSYEQYF. CDR3 DNA sequence: TGTGCCAGCCAAAAAGGCTCCTACGAGCAGTACTTC.

The chain joins TRBV29-1 to TRBJ2-2; no firm D call. The V end was cut by 3 bases, the J end by 1 base, with 6 bases between. The CDR3 totals 13 residues. CDR1 is SQVTM and CDR2 is ANQGSEA in the germline V gene. Here the CDR3 reads CSVDRRNTGELFF. In nucleotides, the CDR3 is TGCAGCGTTGATAGACGGAACACCGGGGAGCTGTTTTTT.

The rearrangement joins TRBV5-1 to TRBJ2-1; unclear D gene. The CDR3 sequence is 13 residues long. V was trimmed by 7 bases and J by 3 bases, leaving 11 bases between them. Looked up from germline, CDR1 is SGHRS and CDR2 is YFSETQ. The CDR3 DNA reads as TGCGCCAGCGCCGATGGGCTCTACAATGAGCAGTTCTTC. It codes for CASADGLYNEQFF. Full variable domain (rest looked up from reference TRBV5-1 and TRBJ2-1): KAGVTQTPRYLIKTRGQQVTLSCSPISGHRSVSWYQQTPGQGLQFLFEYFSETQRNKGNFPGRFSGRQFSNSRSEMNVSTLELGDSALYLCASADGLYNEQFFGPGTRLTVL.

The V call is TRBV7-2, the J call TRBJ2-7; 10 nucleotides line up with TRBD2. Germline lookup yields CDR1 SGHTA and CDR2 FQGNSA. Losses at the gene ends were 5 bases for V and 6 bases for J; bases not matched to a gene: 13. The CDR3 is made up of 16 amino acids. CDR3 amino acids: CASSAVPSGSFSEQYF. CDR3 nucleotides: TGTGCCAGCAGCGCCGTTCCTAGCGGGAGCTTCTCCGAGCAGTACTTC.